One sample yielded the 14 T cell receptor beta chains listed below, sequenced in a study of blood T cell repertoires in COVID-19. Generated by immunoSEQ multiplex PCR, the TCRdb table keeps only in-frame clones and is missing some. The profile covers 200,000 to 250,000 clones, with 83% appearing a single time and roughly 5% taken by the ten largest. The sample taken for sequencing was PBMCs or T cells enriched from blood (not recorded which). Receptors originate from a woman aged 45-65 years who had been exposed to COVID-19.

J is TRBJ1-2 and V is TRBV7-9, with TRBD1 matching 7 bases. V gave up 1 base and J gave up 7 bases; unmatched junction bases: 9. Germline V gives CDR1 SEHNR, CDR2 FQNEAQ (reference sequence). The CDR3 is made up of 15 amino acids. CDR3 sequence: CASSLDLRTGSGYTF. CDR3 sequence (DNA): TGTGCCAGCAGCTTAGATTTGAGGACAGGATCTGGCTACACCTTC.

V gene TRBV3-1 (or the pseudogene TRBV3-2) combines with J gene TRBJ2-5, with 13 bases identical to TRBD2. The CDR3 extends over 15 amino acids. J lost 7 bases, V lost 4 bases, and 6 bases had no gene match. Germline CDR1 reads LGHDT; CDR2 reads YNNKEL (reference sequence). The CDR3 sequence is CASSPGLAGAGTQYF. As DNA, the CDR3 is TGTGCCAGCAGCCCCGGACTAGCGGGGGCAGGGACCCAGTACTTC.

V usage is TRBV9 and J usage is TRBJ1-4; 7 bases fit TRBD1. V lost 2 bases, J lost 6 bases, and 7 bases stayed unmatched. The V gene's germline CDR1 is SGDLS and CDR2 YYNGEE. The length of the CDR3 is 15 residues. Written as DNA, the CDR3 is TGTGCCAGCAGCGTGCAGGACAGGACGGATGAAAAACTGTTTTTT. Protein: CASSVQDRTDEKLFF.

This clone was seen once. The genes are TRBV7-2 and TRBJ1-5, with no clear D. Trimming left V 2 bases short and J 2 bases short, with 7 bases between. Germline V gene sequence: CDR1 SGHTA, CDR2 FQGNSA. The CDR3 has 14 amino acids. The CDR3 loop reads CASSLYPGNQPQHF. DNA for the CDR3: TGTGCCAGCAGCTTATATCCGGGCAATCAGCCCCAGCATTTT.

The gene calls are TRBV28 and TRBJ1-2, with D perhaps TRBD1 (5 bases). Germline V lookup: CDR1 MDHEN, CDR2 SYDVKM. Trimming stripped 8 bases from V and 9 bases from J, with 25 bases between. The CDR3 sequence is 15 residues long. This CDR3 is CASFIGGGLRPSYTF. CDR3 DNA: TGTGCCAGCTTTATCGGCGGGGGACTACGACCAAGCTACACCTTC.

The rearrangement joins TRBV11-2 to TRBJ1-1; TRBD1 might be the D (5 bases). The V end was cut by 7 bases, the J end by 1 base, with 10 bases between. In germline, CDR1 is SGHAT, CDR2 FQNNGV. The CDR3 extends over 13 amino acids. The CDR3 protein is CASTIGQNTEAFF. CDR3 nucleotide sequence: TGTGCCAGCACCATAGGACAGAACACTGAAGCTTTCTTT.

This clone was seen a few times. The chain couples TRBV6-1 to TRBJ1-1, with D unclear. CDR1 is MNHNS and CDR2 is SASEGT in the germline V gene. Trimming cost V 3 bases and J 3 bases, with 5 bases left between them. The CDR3 runs to 12 residues. CDR3 sequence: CASSERDTEAFF. The CDR3 coding sequence is TGTGCCAGCAGTGAGAGGGACACTGAAGCTTTCTTT.

The chain recombines TRBV5-4 with TRBJ2-3, with TRBD1 matching over 7 bases. Losses at the gene ends were 0 bases for V and 1 base for J; bases not matched to a gene: 2. The CDR3 runs to 15 residues. CDR1 is SGHNT and CDR2 is YYREEE in the germline V gene (reference sequence). CDR3 in amino acids: CASSLAGGRTDTQYF. Here the CDR3 DNA reads TGTGCCAGCAGCTTGGCAGGGGGACGCACAGATACGCAGTATTTT. Based on the CDR3 plus reference TRBV5-4 and TRBJ2-3, the full variable domain is ETGVTQSPTHLIKTRGQQVTLRCSSQSGHNTVSWYQQALGQGPQFIFQYYREEENGRGNFPPRFSGLQFPNYSSELNVNALELDDSALYLCASSLAGGRTDTQYFGPGTRLTVL.

The genes are TRBV5-8 and TRBJ1-4, with 9 bases that match TRBD1. The CDR3 runs to 17 residues. Per the germline V gene, CDR1 is SGHTS and CDR2 is YDEGEE. Unmatched junction bases numbered 8, after V lost 1 base and J lost 4 bases. The CDR3 spells CASSLRTGGQGNEKLFF. The CDR3 coding sequence is TGTGCCAGCAGCTTGAGGACCGGGGGACAGGGTAATGAAAAACTGTTTTTT.

This chain connects TRBV11-2 to TRBJ1-2; 9 bases match TRBD1. The CDR3 extends over 14 amino acids. CDR1 and CDR2 (germline): SGHAT, FQNNGV. V dropped 5 bases and J dropped 5; count of bases not matched to a gene: 6. The CDR3 spells CASSADRGSYGYTF. The CDR3 coding sequence is TGTGCCAGCAGCGCGGACAGGGGATCTTATGGCTACACCTTC.

This chain uses TRBV13 with TRBJ1-3; the D is unclear. Germline V CDR1 and CDR2: PRHDT, FYEKMQ (reference sequence). V lost 3 bases to trimming and J lost 6 bases, with 9 bases between them. There are 13 residues in the CDR3. CDR3 sequence: CASSFRSENTIYF. The CDR3 DNA reads TGTGCCAGCAGCTTCCGGTCCGAAAACACCATATATTTT. Together with reference TRBV13 and TRBJ1-3, the CDR3 gives the full variable domain: AAGVIQSPRHLIKEKRETATLKCYPIPRHDTVYWYQQGPGQDPQFLISFYEKMQSDKGSIPDRFSAQQFSDYHSELNMSSLELGDSALYFCASSFRSENTIYFGEGSWLTVV.

This clone was detected only a few times. The chain is built from TRBV11-2 and TRBJ2-2; D unresolved. V was clipped by 7 bases and J by 2 bases, with 11 bases between them. This CDR3 contains 14 residues. CDR1 SGHAT and CDR2 FQNNGV come from the germline V gene. Written as DNA, the CDR3 is TGTGCCAGCACCGAGCAAGCTAACACCGGGGAGCTGTTTTTT. Residues: CASTEQANTGELFF.

The rearrangement joins TRBV3-1 (or the pseudogene TRBV3-2) to TRBJ1-1; D is possibly TRBD1 (5 bases). The CDR3 has 13 residues. The V end was cut by 0 bases, the J end by 11 bases, with 13 bases between. Germline CDR1 LGHDT, CDR2 YNNKEL (reference sequence). The CDR3 spells CASSQDVSGRAFF. The CDR3 nucleotides read TGTGCCAGCAGCCAAGACGTCTCAGGGCGGGCTTTCTTT.

This rearrangement joins TRBV5-1 to TRBJ1-1, with a possible D match to TRBD1 (5 bases). Trimming removed 0 bases from V and 6 bases from J, with 15 bases in between. Germline-derived CDR1 and CDR2 are SGHRS and YFSETQ. CDR3 length: 15 residues. The CDR3 loop reads CASSLGAKGAAEAFF. DNA for the CDR3: TGCGCCAGCAGCTTGGGAGCCAAAGGGGCCGCTGAAGCTTTCTTT.